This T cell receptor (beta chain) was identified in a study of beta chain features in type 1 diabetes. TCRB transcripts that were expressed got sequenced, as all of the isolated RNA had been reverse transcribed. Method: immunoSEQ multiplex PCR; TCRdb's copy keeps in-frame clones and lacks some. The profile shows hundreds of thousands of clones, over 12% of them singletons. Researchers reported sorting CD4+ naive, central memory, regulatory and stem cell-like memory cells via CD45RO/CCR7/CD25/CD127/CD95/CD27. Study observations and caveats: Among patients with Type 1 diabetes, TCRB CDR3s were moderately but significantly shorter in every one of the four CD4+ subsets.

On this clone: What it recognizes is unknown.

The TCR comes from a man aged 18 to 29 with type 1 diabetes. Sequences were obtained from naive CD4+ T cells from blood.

The CDR3 DNA is TGCAGCGTTGGTAGGCTAAACACTGAAGCTTTCTTT. Residues: CSVGRLNTEAFF. V and J are TRBV29-1 and TRBJ1-1; the D is unclear. Trimming took off 4 bases at V and 2 bases at J, with 8 bases between the two ends. This CDR3 region has 12 residues. Germline V gene data show CDR1 as SQVTM and CDR2 as ANQGSEA.